This T cell receptor beta chain emerged from a study of blood T cell repertoires in COVID-19. The assay was immunoSEQ multiplex PCR, and TCRdb's table has in-frame clones only and misses some. The table lists around 220,000 clones, 70% to 90% of them singletons. From germline, CDR1 is MNHEY and CDR2 SVGEGT. The CDR3 is 14 residues long. V trimming: 5 bases; J trimming: 4 bases; junction bases outside the gene matches: 5. This clone has a handful of counts. The rearrangement uses TRBV6-2 or TRBV6-3 and TRBJ1-1; 9 bases line up with TRBD1. The source material was PBMCs or T cells enriched from blood (not recorded which). This clonotype was obtained from a woman between 40 and 55 years old with acute COVID-19. CDR3 residues: CASSRDRVFTEAFF. CDR3 in DNA: TGTGCCAGCAGTCGGGACAGGGTTTTCACTGAAGCTTTCTTT.